The clone carrying this T cell receptor beta chain is a singleton in its sample. A junction end diverges from the germline sequence, so it may reflect a read error. These data belong to a study of T cell responses to AZD1222 COVID-19 vaccine. Libraries were prepared by immunoSEQ multiplex PCR; TCRdb keeps only in-frame clonotypes and omits some of them. This table has 100,000 to 150,000 clones, more than 75% appearing once. Per germline, CDR1 SSHAT and CDR2 FNYEAQ (reference sequence). This CDR3 spans 15 amino acids. This clonotype was sampled from an adult who received the AZD1222 COVID-19 vaccine. The chain joins TRBV7-7 to TRBJ2-2; 7 bases agree with TRBD2. The sample in question was peripheral blood, obtained 28 days after the second AZD1222 dose. As DNA, the CDR3 is TGTGCTAGCAGTCCAAGCGGGACGAACACCGGGGAGCTGTTTTTT. It is translated as CASSPSGTNTGELFF.